These 25 T cell receptor beta chains were sequenced from one sample in a study of human T cells and chemical hapten exposure (TCRdb year 2021). Receptors were amplified or captured by RACE. TCRdb lists the instrument as NextSeq 500. Starting from the raw public reads, TCRdb applied fastp trimming at Q25, assembled clones with MiXCR and retained in-frame beta chains. Rows merge per CDR3 protein into single entries with the most common DNA and genes. Present in this sample are 380,000 or so distinct CDR3 sequences, 5.5% of which were seen just once. The ten largest make up over 6.5% of the sample. Taken with the paper, the label for time point translates to: pre-sensitization, week 0. Per the publication, the treatment or condition label means: therapeutic diphenylcyclopropenone sensitization with weekly scalp DPC. This specimen was whole blood, taken in connection with sensitization to the hapten diphenylcyclopropenone (DPC). The receptors shown here come from a woman aged 18-30 years with alopecia areata. Some clones in this sample may be carry-over from other donors' samples.

This clonotype was observed at least ten times. V usage is TRBV4-2 and J usage is TRBJ1-3; a possible D gene is TRBD1 (5 bases). The CDR3 consists of 17 residues. Trimming removed 0 bases at V and 2 bases at J, with 14 bases between. CDR1 and CDR2 from the germline V gene are LGHNA and YNFKEQ. CDR3 coding DNA: TGTGCCAGCAGCCAAGAAGGCGGTTGGGGCCCTGGAAACACCATATATTTT. Its translation is CASSQEGGWGPGNTIYF.

This clonotype was seen only a few times. The V and J genes are TRBV29-1 and TRBJ1-1; D ambiguous. Germline V gene lookup returns CDR1 SQVTM and CDR2 ANQGSEA. V lost 0 bases to trimming and J lost 6 bases, with 14 bases between them. CDR3 length: 14 amino acids. The CDR3 coding sequence is TGCAGCGTTGAAGAGGAGGTCATAGGCTCTGAAGCTTTCTTT. This translates into CSVEEEVIGSEAFF.

This chain links TRBV5-1 with TRBJ2-7, with a tentative D call TRBD1 (6 bases). Trimming took 4 bases from V and 0 from J, leaving 14 bases between them. Germline V gene data show CDR1 as SGHRS and CDR2 as YFSETQ. CDR3 length: 15 amino acids. The CDR3 coding sequence is TGCGCCAGCAGCCCTAACAGGGAAACCTCCTACGAGCAGTACTTC. Protein: CASSPNRETSYEQYF.

This clonotype was detected many times. J is TRBJ1-1 and V is TRBV4-2, with D perhaps TRBD1 (6 bases). The CDR3 covers 15 residues. Germline V gene lookup returns CDR1 LGHNA and CDR2 YNFKEQ. Between the trimmed V and J ends, which lost 2 bases and 2 bases, there was a span of 12 bases. The CDR3 sequence is CASSQRGARNTEAFF. The CDR3 bases are TGTGCCAGCAGCCAAAGGGGGGCGCGAAACACTGAAGCTTTCTTT.

This clonotype has ten or more counts. V and J are TRBV5-4 and TRBJ2-2, with a tentative D call TRBD2 (5 bases). This CDR3 has 13 residues. The germline V and J ends were trimmed by 7 bases and 6 bases, with 13 bases remaining between them. CDR1 and CDR2 (germline): SGHNT, YYREEE (reference sequence). Written as DNA, the CDR3 is TGTGCCAGCCGCTCGGGGATCGCCGGGGAGCTGTTTTTT. Residues: CASRSGIAGELFF. Looking up the rest from reference TRBV5-4 and TRBJ2-2 gives the full variable domain: ETGVTQSPTHLIKTRGQQVTLRCSSQSGHNTVSWYQQALGQGPQFIFQYYREEENGRGNFPPRFSGLQFPNYSSELNVNALELDDSALYLCASRSGIAGELFFGEGSRLTVL.

This clonotype has a handful of counts. The chain recombines TRBV5-8 with TRBJ2-7; no firm D call. Germline V lookup: CDR1 SGHTS, CDR2 YDEGEE. Trimming stripped 0 bases from V and 7 bases from J, with 14 bases between. This CDR3 region has 14 residues. The CDR3 coding sequence is TGTGCCAGCAGCTTGGCACCCGGGTTCGATGAGCAGTACTTC. Translated: CASSLAPGFDEQYF. The variable domain in full, with the rest retrieved from reference TRBV5-8 and TRBJ2-7, is EAGVTQSPTHLIKTRGQQATLRCSPISGHTSVYWYQQALGLGLQFLLWYDEGEERNRGNFPPRFSGRQFPNYSSELNVNALELEDSALYLCASSLAPGFDEQYFGPGTRLTVT.

This clonotype was detected ten times or more. CDR3 region: CASSYSFIVNEQFF. Written as DNA, the CDR3 is TGTGCCAGCAGTTACTCCTTCATCGTGAATGAGCAGTTCTTC. The genes are TRBV6-2 or TRBV6-3 and TRBJ2-1; D gene uncertain. Trimming pared 0 bases from V and 7 bases from J, leaving 10 bases between. Germline lookup yields CDR1 MNHEY and CDR2 SVGEGT. The CDR3 has 14 residues.

V usage is TRBV27 and J usage is TRBJ2-7, with 9 bases aligning to TRBD2. This CDR3 has 15 residues. Looked up from germline, CDR1 is MNHEY and CDR2 is SMNVEV (reference sequence). Germline trimming cut 3 bases from V and 3 bases from J; bases unmatched to any gene: 6. The CDR3 DNA reads TGTGCCAGCAGTTTCGCTAGCGGGGCCCACTACGAGCAGTACTTC. This codes for CASSFASGAHYEQYF.

This clonotype was counted a few times. The chain has TRBV18 and TRBJ1-4; D unresolved. V was pared by 5 bases and J by 0 bases, with 4 bases between. Germline V lookup: CDR1 KGHSH, CDR2 LQKENI. The CDR3 spans 13 residues. As DNA, the CDR3 is TGTGCCAGCTCAGATTCAACTAATGAAAAACTGTTTTTT. Its protein is CASSDSTNEKLFF.

This clonotype came up a few times. CDR3 loop: CASSLGRGGGTDTQYF. DNA for the CDR3: TGTGCCAGCAGCTTAGGACGGGGGGGCGGAACAGATACGCAGTATTTT. The chain uses TRBV11-1 and TRBJ2-3; 8 bases fit TRBD2. Germline CDR1 and CDR2: SGHAT and FQDESV (reference sequence). This CDR3 has 16 residues. Losses at the gene ends were 1 base for V and 3 bases for J; bases not matched to a gene: 6.

J is TRBJ2-1 and V is TRBV6-5; 13 positions match TRBD2. The V and J ends lost 2 bases and 4 bases, in that order; junction bases with no gene match: 5. This CDR3 is 17 amino acids long. Germline V CDR1 and CDR2: MNHEY, SVGAGI. In DNA form, the CDR3 reads TGTGCCAGCAGTTACGACCTGACTAGCGGGGGGTACAATGAGCAGTTCTTC. Translation gives CASSYDLTSGGYNEQFF.

This clonotype occurred many times. The rearrangement links TRBV29-1 to TRBJ2-5, with TRBD2 matching 7 bases. The V gene end was trimmed by 6 bases and the J gene end by 6 bases; junction bases not matched to a gene: 7. The germline CDR1 and CDR2 sequences are SQVTM and ANQGSEA. CDR3 size: 12 residues. CDR3 bases: TGCAGCGTGCAGCTAGCGGCACAGACCCAGTACTTC. Residues: CSVQLAAQTQYF.

This clonotype was picked up many times. The chain joins TRBV6-6 to TRBJ2-1; no reliable D call. Germline loops: CDR1 MNHNY, CDR2 SVGAGI (reference sequence). V lost 0 bases, J lost 6 bases, and 9 bases lay in between. The CDR3 is made up of 14 amino acids. The DNA of the CDR3 is TGTGCCAGCAGTTACTCTCCCCGCCGCAATGAGCAGTTCTTC. Its protein is CASSYSPRRNEQFF.

There are a few counts of this clonotype. The J gene is TRBJ1-2, the V gene TRBV29-1; 7 nucleotides line up with TRBD1. This CDR3 is 13 amino acids long. Germline CDR1 reads SQVTM; CDR2 reads ANQGSEA. The ends lost 5 bases at V and 2 bases at J; junction bases unmatched: 5. CDR3 region: CSVRGPDNYGYTF. The CDR3, as DNA: TGCAGCGTTAGGGGGCCTGACAACTATGGCTACACCTTC.

This clonotype was seen only a few times. The rearrangement links TRBV27 to TRBJ1-1; D call uncertain. The CDR3 extends over 13 amino acids. V lost 8 bases to trimming and J lost 1 base, with 11 bases between them. Germline lookup yields CDR1 MNHEY and CDR2 SMNVEV (reference sequence). The CDR3 DNA is TGTGCCAGCGCCACCAGCTGGAACACTGAAGCTTTCTTT. Its protein is CASATSWNTEAFF.

This clonotype has at least ten counts. The chain carries TRBV12-3 or TRBV12-4 and TRBJ1-6, with D unresolved. Trimming stripped 5 bases from V and 0 bases from J, with 11 bases between. The CDR3 runs 16 residues. This CDR3 reads CASSDVRSSYNSPLHF. The CDR3 DNA reads TGTGCCAGCAGTGACGTAAGGAGCTCCTATAATTCACCCCTCCACTTT.

This clonotype was detected many times. J is TRBJ2-2 and V is TRBV12-3 or TRBV12-4, with no clear D. Deletions cut 1 base from V and 4 bases from J, with 7 bases between. This CDR3 is 14 amino acids long. In nucleotides, the CDR3 is TGTGCCAGCAGTTTAGGGTTTTCCACCGGGGAGCTGTTTTTT. Amino acids: CASSLGFSTGELFF.

The V gene is TRBV20-1, the J gene TRBJ2-3; D unresolved. The germline V gene encodes CDR1 DFQATT and CDR2 SNEGSKA (reference sequence). This CDR3 is 14 amino acids long. V lost 0 bases and J lost 3, with 10 bases in between. The CDR3 sequence: CSARDRAQTDTQYF. The CDR3 DNA sequence: TGCAGTGCTAGAGATAGGGCGCAGACAGATACGCAGTATTTT.

This clonotype came up a few times. This chain joins TRBV5-1 and TRBJ2-1, with 7 bases that match TRBD2. The CDR3 has 13 amino acids. V shed 3 bases, J shed 12 bases, and the junction held 9 bases outside the gene matches. CDR1 is SGHRS, CDR2 YFSETQ, per germline. In DNA form, the CDR3 reads TGCGCCAGCAGCTCAAGCGGGGTAGGGGTGCAGTTCTTC. Translated: CASSSSGVGVQFF.

V is TRBV7-2 and J is TRBJ1-1, with D perhaps TRBD1 (6 bases). The V end lost 2 bases, the J end lost 11 bases, and 15 bases lay between the germline ends. Germline V gene data show CDR1 as SGHTA and CDR2 as FQGNSA. The CDR3 is 13 amino acids. CDR3 bases: TGTGCCAGCAGCTTACAGCCCACAGGGACGGCTTTCTTT. Translation gives CASSLQPTGTAFF.

This clonotype was counted many times. The V and J genes are TRBV6-6 and TRBJ1-4; the match to TRBD1 covers 7 bases. With V trimmed by 4 bases and J by 0 bases, 5 bases remained unmatched. Looked up from germline, CDR1 is MNHNY and CDR2 is SVGAGI (reference sequence). The CDR3 is 16 residues long. The CDR3 coding sequence is TGTGCCAGCAGTTCGGGACAGTCAGCAACTAATGAAAAACTGTTTTTT. This codes for CASSSGQSATNEKLFF.

The chain combines TRBV6-5 with TRBJ2-1; 13 bases fit TRBD2. From germline, CDR1 is MNHEY and CDR2 SVGAGI. The CDR3 is 20 amino acids. The V gene end was trimmed by 4 bases and the J gene end by 0 bases; junction bases not matched to a gene: 12. The CDR3 loop is CASSSRTSGGKGSSYNEQFF. DNA of the CDR3: TGTGCCAGCAGTTCAAGGACTAGCGGGGGTAAAGGGAGCTCCTACAATGAGCAGTTCTTC.

The gene calls are TRBV3-1 and TRBJ2-3; D gene unclear. This CDR3 is built from 12 residues. Trimming removed 0 bases from V and 8 bases from J, with 6 bases in between. CDR1 and CDR2 (germline): LGHDT, YNNKEL (reference sequence). The CDR3 sequence: CASSQEWGTQYF. Here the CDR3 DNA reads TGTGCCAGCAGCCAAGAGTGGGGTACGCAGTATTTT.

This clonotype was counted many times. This chain links TRBV7-2 with TRBJ2-3; D remains ambiguous. V dropped 5 bases and J dropped 1 base, with 4 bases sitting between them. Germline CDR1 SGHTA, CDR2 FQGNSA. The CDR3 sequence is 12 residues long. The CDR3: CASSRGTDTQYF. In DNA form, the CDR3 reads TGTGCCAGCAGCCGGGGCACAGATACGCAGTATTTT.

The chain recombines TRBV27 with TRBJ1-5; no firm D call. Germline loops: CDR1 MNHEY, CDR2 SMNVEV (reference sequence). V was cut by 4 bases and J by 1 base, with 11 bases left in between. The CDR3 has 15 residues. Here the CDR3 DNA reads TGTGCCAGCAGTTCCCATAGTGGAAGCAATCAGCCCCAGCATTTT. It specifies CASSSHSGSNQPQHF.